Reported below is one TCR beta chain. This sample is part of a study of blood T cell repertoires in COVID-19. About the research overall: The United States, Italy and Spain provided the acute and convalescent COVID-19 samples.

Generated by immunoSEQ multiplex PCR, the TCRdb table keeps only in-frame clones and is missing some. This sample carries approximately 230,000 clones, around 88% of them seen once, and the ten largest clones take approximately 6%. Sequences were obtained from peripheral blood. The sequence was obtained from a woman in her twenties or thirties with COVID-19, enrolled during active disease.

The CDR3: CASSQGPGDTQYF. Here the CDR3 DNA reads TGCGCCAGCAGCCAAGGCCCCGGGGATACGCAGTATTTT. The gene calls are TRBV4-1 and TRBJ2-3; D gene ambiguous. Germline V lookup: CDR1 MGHRA, CDR2 YSYEKL. Trimming shortened V by 1 base and J by 6 bases, and 8 bases separated the two germline ends. The CDR3 loop spans 13 amino acids.